One sample yielded the 26 T cell receptor beta chains listed below, sequenced in a study of read filtering for tumor transcriptome and immune sequencing. The library was built from roughly 400 ng RNA with molecular barcoded adaptors for alpha/delta and beta/gamma chains. TCRdb redid the calling of the reads with MiXCR, one entry per CDR3 protein. In the table there are 35,000 to 40,000 distinct CDR3 sequences, approximately 15% of which are singletons. The sample was a population of CD138-negative cells sorted from bone marrow. These receptors originate from a donor older than 35 with multiple myeloma.

This clonotype was picked up many times. The chain is built from TRBV5-1 and TRBJ2-1; no clear D. This CDR3 region has 13 residues. Trimming stripped 0 bases from V and 5 bases from J, with 6 bases between. Germline lookup yields CDR1 SGHRS and CDR2 YFSETQ. CDR3 nucleotides: TGCGCCAGCAGCTTGGTTGCTAACAATGAGCAGTTCTTC. This encodes CASSLVANNEQFF.

With regard to this clonotype: Being one base from a much bigger clone, this may be a read error. This rearrangement joins TRBV14 to TRBJ2-2; 9 positions match TRBD1. This CDR3 has 17 residues. The germline CDR1 and CDR2 sequences are SGHDN and FVKESK. This CDR3 is CASGQKDRGVNTGELFF. DNA for the CDR3: TGTGCCAGCGGCCAAAAGGACAGGGGAGTTAACACCGGGGAGCTGTTTTTT.

The table lists this clonotype with many counts. The rearrangement uses TRBV18 and TRBJ2-1; TRBD2 aligns across 14 bases. V was pared by 0 bases and J by 3 bases, with 1 base of the junction left unmatched. The germline V gene encodes CDR1 KGHSH and CDR2 LQKENI. The CDR3 is 17 amino acids. The CDR3 is CASSPPGLAGVYNEQFF. CDR3 bases: TGTGCCAGCTCACCACCGGGACTAGCGGGAGTCTACAATGAGCAGTTCTTC.

This clonotype was detected many times. The genes are TRBV6-5 and TRBJ2-7; possible D gene TRBD2, 5 bases. Germline V lookup: CDR1 MNHEY, CDR2 SVGAGI. The CDR3 sequence is 14 residues long. Between the trimmed V and J ends, which lost 5 bases and 3 bases, there was a span of 14 bases. The CDR3 sequence is CASSRGHRNYEQYF. The CDR3 DNA is TGTGCCAGCAGTCGCGGGCACCGAAACTACGAGCAGTACTTC.

This clonotype came up many times. The gene calls are TRBV7-8 and TRBJ2-7; D might be TRBD1 or TRBD2, each matching 5 bases. CDR1 and CDR2 (germline): SGHVS, FQNEAQ. The CDR3 is 15 residues long. V was shortened by 2 bases and J by 5 bases, with 16 bases between the two germline ends. The CDR3: CASSLQPGPVDEQYF. The CDR3 nucleotides read TGTGCCAGCAGCTTACAACCGGGACCGGTCGACGAGCAGTACTTC. The full variable domain, completed using reference TRBV7-8 and TRBJ2-7, is GAGVSQSPRYKVAKRGQDVALRCDPISGHVSLFWYQQALGQGPEFLTYFQNEAQLDKSGLPSDRFFAERPEGSVSTLKIQRTQQEDSAVYLCASSLQPGPVDEQYFGPGTRLTVT.

This clonotype came up many times. This rearrangement joins TRBV5-5 to TRBJ2-6, with D perhaps TRBD1 or TRBD2 (6 bases each). V lost 2 bases and J lost 0, with 9 bases in between. The CDR3 has 16 residues. From germline, CDR1 is SGHKS and CDR2 YYEKEE (reference sequence). CDR3 region: CASSFEGGSGANVLTF. The CDR3 region has the DNA TGTGCCAGCAGCTTTGAGGGGGGCTCTGGGGCCAACGTCCTGACTTTC.

Judged by abundance, this clonotype is medium-sized (0.01 to 0.1%). The chain joins TRBV7-2 to TRBJ2-1; 8 bases fit TRBD1. The trim removed 5 bases at V and 8 bases at J, leaving 14 bases unmatched. The CDR3 loop spans 16 amino acids. Germline V lookup: CDR1 SGHTA, CDR2 FQGNSA. In nucleotides, the CDR3 is TGTGCCAGCAGCGATAGTGGGGCAGGGGGCTTGGATGAGCAGTTCTTC. Protein: CASSDSGAGGLDEQFF. The complete variable domain, with remaining parts taken from reference TRBV7-2 and TRBJ2-1, reads GAGVSQSPSNKVTEKGKDVELRCDPISGHTALYWYRQSLGQGLEFLIYFQGNSAPDKSGLPSDRFSAERTGGSVSTLTIQRTQQEDSAVYLCASSDSGAGGLDEQFFGPGTRLTVL.

With respect to this clonotype: This could be a read error, since a much larger clone is one nucleotide away. The chain joins TRBV4-2 to TRBJ2-2; tentative D call: TRBD2 (6 bases). CDR1 and CDR2 (germline): LGHNA, YNFKEQ. The ends were cut back, 7 bases at V and 1 base at J, with 10 bases in the middle. This CDR3 is built from 14 residues. The CDR3 reads CASIHGRNTGELFF. CDR3 coding DNA: TGTGCCAGCATCCACGGGAGGAACACCGGGGAGCTGTTTTTT.

About this clonotype itself: A read error is possible here, since a much larger clone lies one base away. The chain has TRBV7-9 and TRBJ2-5, with 12 bases aligning to TRBD2. The CDR3 spans 16 residues. Germline V gene lookup returns CDR1 SEHNR and CDR2 FQNEAQ (reference sequence). The CDR3, as DNA: TGTGCCAGCAGCTCATCTAGCGGGAGGGCCCTGGAGACCCGGTACTTC. Protein sequence: CASSSSSGRALETRYF. Full variable domain (rest looked up from reference TRBV7-9 and TRBJ2-5): DTGVSQNPRHKITKRGQNVTFRCDPISEHNRLYWYRQTLGQGPEFLTYFQNEAQLEKSRLLSDRFSAERPKGSFSTLEIQRTEQGDSAMYLCASSSSSGRALETRYFGPGTRLLVL.

This clonotype was seen many times. This chain links TRBV4-3 with TRBJ2-1; D not certain. CDR1 and CDR2 from the germline V gene are LGHNA and YSLEER. The CDR3 covers 15 residues. Trimming stripped 3 bases from V and 5 bases from J, with 14 bases between. The CDR3 DNA sequence: TGCGCCAGCAGCCAGGGTTTTTTCGGAAACAATGAGCAGTTCTTC. Encoded protein: CASSQGFFGNNEQFF.

This clonotype was observed a handful of times. One end of the junction is discordant with germline, which a read error may explain. The chain recombines TRBV6-1 with TRBJ2-3; D is perhaps TRBD1 (6 bases). Germline CDR1 MNHNS, CDR2 SASEGT. The CDR3 sequence is 14 residues long. CDR3: CASSTTPTTGTQYF. The DNA for the CDR3 is TGTGCCAGCAGTACCACCCCCACGACAGGTACGCAGTATTTT.

This clonotype was picked up many times. The chain couples TRBV19 to TRBJ2-1; 12 nucleotides agree with TRBD2. Per germline, CDR1 LNHDA and CDR2 SQIVND (reference sequence). This CDR3 is built from 17 residues. The V and J ends lost 4 bases and 2 bases, in that order; junction bases with no gene match: 6. The CDR3 DNA reads TGTGCCAGTAGTAACAGACTAGCGGGAGTAACCTACAATGAGCAGTTCTTC. This encodes CASSNRLAGVTYNEQFF.

This clonotype was observed a handful of times. With a much larger clone just one base away, this may be a read error. V gene TRBV7-9 combines with J gene TRBJ1-5; 8 nucleotides line up with TRBD1. Per the germline V gene, CDR1 is SEHNR and CDR2 is FQNEAQ (reference sequence). There are 15 residues in the CDR3. The J segment lost 9 bases and the V segment lost 5 bases, leaving 12 bases of the junction unmatched. The CDR3 sequence: CASSRGQGRDRPQHF. The DNA of the CDR3 is TGTGCCAGCAGCCGCGGACAGGGACGGGATCGGCCCCAGCATTTT.

This clonotype was detected ten times or more. This chain joins TRBV20-1 and TRBJ2-7; D perhaps matches TRBD2 (5 bases). The germline V gene encodes CDR1 DFQATT and CDR2 SNEGSKA (reference sequence). The V end lost 0 bases, the J end lost 5 bases, and 23 bases lay between the germline ends. The CDR3 length is 17 residues. CDR3 DNA: TGCAGTGCTAGAGATAGTCGCGGGTTCGCTAATTTCGACGAGCAGTACTTC. The encoded protein is CSARDSRGFANFDEQYF.

This clonotype was seen at least ten times. The rearrangement joins TRBV7-9 to TRBJ2-7; 8 bases match TRBD2. Germline CDR1 SEHNR, CDR2 FQNEAQ (reference sequence). Trimming cost V 1 base and J 2 bases; bases outside gene matches: 4. The CDR3 runs 15 residues. This CDR3 reads CASSLGRGAAYEQYF. The DNA of the CDR3 is TGTGCCAGCAGCTTAGGGCGGGGGGCAGCCTACGAGCAGTACTTC.

This clonotype was seen repeatedly, ten times or more. The chain joins TRBV2 to TRBJ1-2; TRBD1 agrees at 7 bases. V was clipped by 6 bases and J by 4 bases; unmatched bases: 8. The germline V gene encodes CDR1 SNHLY and CDR2 FYNNEI. The CDR3 consists of 14 residues. The CDR3 sequence: CASSPQGSGYGYTF. The CDR3 DNA reads TGTGCCAGCAGCCCACAGGGGAGCGGCTATGGCTACACCTTC.

This clonotype was counted only a few times. The chain couples TRBV5-1 to TRBJ2-3; TRBD2 is a possible D gene (6 bases). The V and J ends lost 0 bases and 0 bases respectively, with 8 bases between them. The CDR3 is 15 residues long. Per the germline V gene, CDR1 is SGHRS and CDR2 is YFSETQ. DNA for the CDR3: TGCGCCAGCAGCTTGGATGGGACTAGCACAGATACGCAGTATTTT. Its translation: CASSLDGTSTDTQYF.

This clonotype was detected many times. The V call is TRBV3-1, the J call TRBJ2-7; D gene uncertain. Germline CDR1 LGHDT, CDR2 YNNKEL (reference sequence). Between the trimmed V and J ends, which lost 0 bases and 2 bases, there was a span of 2 bases. The CDR3 is 12 amino acids. Here the CDR3 reads CASSQEAYEQYF. In DNA, the CDR3 is TGTGCCAGCAGCCAAGAAGCCTACGAGCAGTACTTC.

On this clonotype itself: It may be a read error: a sequence one base away is much more abundant. This sequence joins TRBV6-2 or TRBV6-3 and TRBJ1-1, with 10 bases aligning to TRBD1. Germline V gene sequence: CDR1 MNHEY, CDR2 SVGEGT. The CDR3 has 15 amino acids. CDR3: CGSSPRDRGNTEAFF. As DNA, the CDR3 is TGTGGCAGCAGCCCTAGGGACAGGGGGAACACTGAAGCTTTCTTT.

This clonotype was detected many times. This chain connects TRBV10-2 to TRBJ2-7; D may correspond to TRBD1 or TRBD2 (6 bases each). This CDR3 has 13 residues. CDR1 is WSHSY, CDR2 SAAADI, per germline. V dropped 3 bases and J dropped 5 bases, with 11 bases sitting between them. CDR3: CASSENGGHEQYF. The CDR3 region has the DNA TGCGCCAGCAGTGAAAATGGGGGGCACGAGCAGTACTTC.

This clonotype appeared many times. The chain combines TRBV4-1 with TRBJ2-2; tentatively, D is TRBD2 (6 bases). The germline V and J ends were trimmed by 0 bases and 3 bases, with 8 bases remaining between them. The length of the CDR3 is 15 residues. Germline V gives CDR1 MGHRA, CDR2 YSYEKL. CDR3 sequence reads: CASSQEGRYTGELFF. The CDR3 region has the DNA TGCGCCAGCAGCCAAGAAGGGAGGTACACCGGGGAGCTGTTTTTT.

This chain joins TRBV5-6 and TRBJ1-3; no reliable D call. This CDR3 comprises 14 residues. V lost 0 bases to trimming and J lost 4 bases, with 8 bases between them. CDR1 SGHDT and CDR2 YYEEEE come from the germline V gene. The CDR3 DNA follows: TGTGCCAGCAGCTTGGCGGGCGACGGAAACACCATATATTTT. Protein sequence: CASSLAGDGNTIYF.

The CDR3 protein is CASSQDTFYGYTF. The DNA of the CDR3 is TGTGCCAGCAGCCAAGATACCTTCTATGGCTACACCTTC. The V gene is TRBV14, the J gene TRBJ1-2; unclear D gene. The CDR3 spans 13 residues. Germline V gene lookup returns CDR1 SGHDN and CDR2 FVKESK. The germline V and J ends were trimmed by 0 bases and 4 bases, with 6 bases remaining between them.

J is TRBJ1-1 and V is TRBV6-2 or TRBV6-3; 10 nucleotides agree with TRBD1. Germline CDR1 is MNHEY and CDR2 is SVGEGT. V lost 5 bases and J lost 4; bases outside the gene matches: 4. This CDR3 comprises 14 residues. The CDR3 DNA is TGTGCCAGCAGTCCAGGACAGGGGGTCACTGAAGCTTTCTTT. Translating gives CASSPGQGVTEAFF.

Many counts were recorded for this clonotype. V usage is TRBV20-1 and J usage is TRBJ2-1; a possible D gene is TRBD1 (6 bases). This CDR3 region has 14 residues. Germline V lookup: CDR1 DFQATT, CDR2 SNEGSKA (reference sequence). V was cut by 4 bases and J by 4 bases, with 14 bases left in between. Written as DNA, the CDR3 is TGCAGTGCTAATGGGGGCCTGACATACAATGAGCAGTTCTTC. Protein: CSANGGLTYNEQFF.

This clonotype has ten or more counts. J is TRBJ1-4 and V is TRBV18; the match to TRBD1 covers 10 bases. V lost 4 bases to trimming and J lost 8 bases; unmatched junction nucleotides: 4. Germline V CDR1 and CDR2: KGHSH, LQKENI. This CDR3 comprises 14 residues. The CDR3 nucleotides read TGTGCCAGCTCACAGGGACAGGGGAGAGAAAAACTGTTTTTT. It encodes CASSQGQGREKLFF.